This TCR beta chain originates from a study of long-term antiretroviral therapy in people with HIV. Without exception, participants with HIV were treated in the United States. The V and J ends lost 2 bases and 2 bases respectively, with 7 bases between them. The CDR3 runs 13 residues. Per the germline V gene, CDR1 is KGHSH and CDR2 is LQKENI. The assay, immunoSEQ v3.0, was run at survey level. Assay: immunoSEQ multiplex PCR; the TCRdb copy retains only in-frame clones and omits some. This sample yields about 22,000 clones, of which about 82% are seen a single time; roughly 4.8% belongs to the top ten.

The sequencing here drew on unsorted PBMCs, taken 1.3 years after starting antiretroviral therapy. The sequence was obtained from a man aged 60-69 years with HIV. The chain recombines TRBV18 with TRBJ2-7; TRBD1 might be the D (6 bases). CDR3: CASSPGTTYEQYF. The CDR3 nucleotides are TGTGCCAGCTCACCAGGGACAACCTACGAGCAGTACTTC.